Sequencing of this T cell receptor beta chain was carried out in a study of blood T cell repertoires in COVID-19. Study details: Collection of acute and convalescent COVID-19 samples took place in the United States, Italy and Spain. The analysed material was cDNA or gDNA that came from T cells, B-cell-depleted T cells, or PBMCs.

Germline V gene sequence: CDR1 MGHRA, CDR2 YSYEKL. Trimming removed 2 bases from V and 2 bases from J, with 10 bases in between. The CDR3 sequence is 15 residues long. The protocol was immunoSEQ multiplex PCR, while the TCRdb copy is restricted to in-frame clones and leaves out a portion. The sample includes under 400,000 clones, 90% of them seen just once. The sequence derives from a man aged 18 to 30 with active or convalescent COVID-19. V is TRBV4-1 and J is TRBJ1-5; D may be TRBD1 (6 bases). The sample comprised peripheral blood. CDR3 protein: CASSQRYRGNQPQHF. CDR3 DNA: TGCGCCAGCAGCCAAAGATACAGGGGCAATCAGCCCCAGCATTTT.